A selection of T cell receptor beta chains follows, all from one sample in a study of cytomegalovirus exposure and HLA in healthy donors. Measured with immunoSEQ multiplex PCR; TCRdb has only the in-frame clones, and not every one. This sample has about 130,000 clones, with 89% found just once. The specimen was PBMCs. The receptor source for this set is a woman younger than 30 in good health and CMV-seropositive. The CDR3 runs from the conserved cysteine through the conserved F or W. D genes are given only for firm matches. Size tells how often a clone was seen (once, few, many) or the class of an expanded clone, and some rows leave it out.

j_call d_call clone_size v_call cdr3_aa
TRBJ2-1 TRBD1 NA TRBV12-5 CASGPQTGGRYGQFF
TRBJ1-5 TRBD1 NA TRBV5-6 CASSQTGGGNQPQHF
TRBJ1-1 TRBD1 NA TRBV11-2 CASREGAAAFF
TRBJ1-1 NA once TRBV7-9 CASRGRVGTEAFF
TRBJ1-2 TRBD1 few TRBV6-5 CASSYAGGNGYTF
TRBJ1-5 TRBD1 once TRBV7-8 CASSPVQGAPIEPQHF
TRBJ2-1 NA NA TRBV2 CAAQLNMYNEQFF
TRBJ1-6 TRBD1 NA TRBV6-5 CASSYSATGNNSPLHF
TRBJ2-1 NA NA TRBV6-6 CASSYERASSYNEQFF
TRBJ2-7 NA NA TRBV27 CASSPGVLAYEQYF
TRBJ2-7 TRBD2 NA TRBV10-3 CAIGPRESGGPGEQYF
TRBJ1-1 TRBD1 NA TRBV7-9 CASSLGERGQMNTEAFF
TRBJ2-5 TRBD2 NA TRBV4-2 CASSQEVTGGETQYF
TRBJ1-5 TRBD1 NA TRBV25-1 CASSDPNGQERFQPQHF
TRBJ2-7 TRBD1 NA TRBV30 CALGTGTYEQYF
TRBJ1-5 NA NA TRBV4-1 CASSQDGAQASNQPQHF
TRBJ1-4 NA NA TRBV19 CASTIGGGLENEKLFF
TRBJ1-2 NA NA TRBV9 CASSVAEGYSKGYTF
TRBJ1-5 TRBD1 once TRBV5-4 CASSFPGTASNQPQHF
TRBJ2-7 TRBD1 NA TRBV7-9 CASSLRDRVYEQYF
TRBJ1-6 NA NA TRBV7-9 CASRSGTGGSPLHF
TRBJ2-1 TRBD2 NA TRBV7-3 CASSWPEERGYNEQFF
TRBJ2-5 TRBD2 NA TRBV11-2 CASSRPGGRETQYF
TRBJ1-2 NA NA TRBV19 CAIRSGDGYTF
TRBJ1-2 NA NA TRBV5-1 CASSWGDYGYTF
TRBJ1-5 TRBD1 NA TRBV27 CASRTQGAGNQPQHF
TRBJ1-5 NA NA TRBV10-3 CATRWAGDNQPQHF
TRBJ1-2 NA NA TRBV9 CASSVVGSSDYGYTF
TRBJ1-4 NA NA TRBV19 CASSPTGIHNEKLFF
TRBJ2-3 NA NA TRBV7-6 CASSPLGGEKTDTQYF
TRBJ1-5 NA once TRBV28 CASSFGQGLGPQHF
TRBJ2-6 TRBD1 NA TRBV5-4 CASSLGYRGGANVLTF